Listed below are T cell receptor beta chains from one sample, sequenced in a study of shared clonotypes between healthy human individuals. Sequencing was performed with immunoSEQ multiplex PCR; in TCRdb, only in-frame clones are kept and a portion is missing. The sample carries about 980,000 clones, less than 85% recorded once. Sequencing input: memory CD4+ T cells sorted from blood. The receptors derive from a man between 18 and 35 years old in good health. Each CDR3 is given with its conserved first and last residue. D genes are given only for firm matches. The size of a clone is reported for some rows only, either as once, few or many, or as a class for expanded clones.

>-|TRBV28|-|TRBJ2-7
TGTGCCAGCAGTTTATCGGCCCTAGTGGGCAGGTACGAGCAGTACTTC
CASSLSALVGRYEQYF
>-|TRBV7-8|-|TRBJ1-3
TGTGCCAGCAGCTCCTATAGGGCTAGCTCTGGAAACACCATATATTTT
CASSSYRASSGNTIYF
>TRBD1|TRBV30|-|TRBJ1-1
TGTGCCTGGAGTTTTGGGACAGGACCAAAGGGGACTGAAGCTTTCTTT
CAWSFGTGPKGTEAFF
>-|TRBV6-5|-|TRBJ1-5
TGTGCCAGCAGTTACAGGGGGTACCAGCCCCAGCATTTT
CASSYRGYQPQHF
>-|TRBV11-3|-|TRBJ1-3
TGTGCCAGCAGCCTCGGACATGAGGTAGATCTCATAAACTCTGGAAACACCATATATTTT
CASSLGHEVDLINSGNTIYF
>-|TRBV5-1|-|TRBJ1-2
TGCGCCAGCAGCTTGGGCAGTAGTGCCTTGGGGGGCTACACCTTC
CASSLGSSALGGYTF
>TRBD1|TRBV5-1|-|TRBJ2-1
TGCGCCAGCAGCTTGAGGCAGGGGGCTGGAAATGAGCAGTTCTTC
CASSLRQGAGNEQFF
>-|TRBV6-1|-|TRBJ1-1
TGTGCCAGCAGGGACAATACTGAAGCTTTCTTT
CASRDNTEAFF
>-|TRBV5-1|-|TRBJ2-3
TGCGCCAGCAGCTTGTCCAGCGGTTCTTACACAGATACGCAGTATTTT
CASSLSSGSYTDTQYF
>-|TRBV7-8|-|TRBJ2-5
TGTGCCAGCAGCTTAGTACGCGGGAAGGACACACAAGAGACCCAGTACTTC
CASSLVRGKDTQETQYF
>-|TRBV28|-|TRBJ1-5
TGTGCCAGCAGGTCCCCAGGGAATCAGCCCCAGCATTTT
CASRSPGNQPQHF
>TRBD2|TRBV19|-|TRBJ2-1
TGTGCCAGTAGTGTTGAGATAGCGGGAGGGTACAATGAGCAGTTCTTC
CASSVEIAGGYNEQFF
>TRBD1|TRBV10-3|few|TRBJ1-4
TGTGCCATCAGTGAGTCGTCGACAGGGGATGAAAAACTGTTTTTT
CAISESSTGDEKLFF
>-|TRBV5-6|-|TRBJ1-2
TGTGCCAGCAGCTTGTACCAGGGGAGTGGTGGCTACACCTTC
CASSLYQGSGGYTF
>-|TRBV28|few|TRBJ1-1
TGTGCCAGCAGTTTACCAATGGCGGGGAACACTGAAGCTTTCTTT
CASSLPMAGNTEAFF
>-|TRBV6-1|-|TRBJ1-2
TGTGCCAGCAGTGATGGGGATTGGAGCTACACCTTC
CASSDGDWSYTF
>-|TRBV5-5|-|TRBJ1-6
TGTGCCAGCAGCACGCCCGGCGGCGGTTCACCCCTCCACTTT
CASSTPGGGSPLHF
>-|TRBV19|-|TRBJ2-2
TGTGCCAGTACCCGCGGGGTATACGATGCCCTCGGGGAGCTGTTTTTT
CASTRGVYDALGELFF
>-|TRBV7-9|-|TRBJ2-1
TGTGCCAGCAGCTCTGGGACCTTCGGTGAGCAGTTCTTC
CASSSGTFGEQFF
>-|TRBV7-2|-|TRBJ2-1
TGTGCCAGCAGCCGACGGTCGTGGGGGGGCCGAAGCGACTACAATGAGCAGTTCTTC
CASSRRSWGGRSDYNEQFF
>TRBD1|TRBV28|few|TRBJ1-5
TGTGCCAGCAGTCCGGGACAGGAGACCAAGCCCCAGCATTTT
CASSPGQETKPQHF
>TRBD1|TRBV27|-|TRBJ2-1
TGTGCCAGCAGCCTCGACAGGGGGCCCTACAATGAGCAGTTCTTC
CASSLDRGPYNEQFF
>TRBD1|TRBV5-6|few|TRBJ1-2
TGTGCCAGCAGTTTCGACAGGGAAAGCTATGGCTACACCTTC
CASSFDRESYGYTF
>TRBD1|TRBV7-2|-|TRBJ2-3
TGTGCCAGCAGCCGGGACAGTTACAGCACAGATACGCAGTATTTT
CASSRDSYSTDTQYF
>-|TRBV9|-|TRBJ1-1
TGTGCCAGCAGCCCGGGGGCAGGGTATGGGGTGAACACTGAAGCTTTCTTT
CASSPGAGYGVNTEAFF
>-|TRBV11-3|few|TRBJ2-2
TGTGCCAGCAGCTTTGAAGGCGGGGAGCTGTTTTTT
CASSFEGGELFF
>-|TRBV5-6|-|TRBJ1-1
TGTGCCAGCAGTACATCGACACGGCCTAACACTGAAGCTTTCTTT
CASSTSTRPNTEAFF
>-|TRBV5-1|-|TRBJ2-5
TGCGCCAGCAGCCCCGGGTCGGGGCGGGAGACCCAGTACTTC
CASSPGSGRETQYF
>-|TRBV4-3|-|TRBJ2-7
TGCGCCAGCAGCCAAGAGCTCGGCTACGAGCAGTACTTC
CASSQELGYEQYF
>TRBD1|TRBV7-3|many|TRBJ1-2
TGTGCCAGCAGCTTGGCCGGAGGACAGGGGGCGCTTGGCTACACCTTC
CASSLAGGQGALGYTF
>TRBD1|TRBV5-6|once|TRBJ1-6
TGTGCCAGCAGCTTCAATTTGGGGGACAGCCGGAATTCACCCCTCCACTTT
CASSFNLGDSRNSPLHF
>-|TRBV6-6|-|TRBJ1-5
TGTGCCAGCAGTTCCTCAGGGGCGCCCCAGCATTTT
CASSSSGAPQHF
>-|TRBV7-8|few|TRBJ1-5
TGTGCCAGCAGCTTAGTTGGGACTCAGCCCCAGCATTTT
CASSLVGTQPQHF
>TRBD2|TRBV4-1|few|TRBJ2-5
TGCGCCAGCAGCCCCCGCGGGGGGATCAAGACCCAGTACTTC
CASSPRGGIKTQYF
>-|TRBV6-6|-|TRBJ2-3
TGTGCCAGCAGACGTCGGGGACGAGATACGCAGTATTTT
CASRRRGRDTQYF
>-|TRBV19|once|TRBJ2-1
TGTGCCAGTAGTATCAAGGGGTGGAATGAGCAGTTCTTC
CASSIKGWNEQFF
>-|TRBV30|-|TRBJ2-3
TGTGCCTGGAGTGTGTCGGCGGATACGCAGTATTTT
CAWSVSADTQYF
>-|TRBV28|-|TRBJ1-3
TGTGCCAGCAGTTTATATGGAAACACCATATATTTT
CASSLYGNTIYF
>TRBD1|TRBV5-4|-|TRBJ1-1
TGTGCCAGCAGTTTGCCGGGACAGAGAGCGAACACTGAAGCTTTCTTT
CASSLPGQRANTEAFF
>TRBD1|TRBV9|once|TRBJ1-1
TGTGCCAGCAGCGGAGCAGGGGGAACTGAAGCTTTCTTT
CASSGAGGTEAFF
>-|TRBV4-1|-|TRBJ1-5
TGCGCCAGCAGCCAATTTACCGGGATTAGTCAGCCCCAGCATTTT
CASSQFTGISQPQHF
>-|TRBV7-9|once|TRBJ1-1
TGTGCCGCGGGCCAGCAGAACACTGAAGCTTTCTTT
CAAGQQNTEAFF